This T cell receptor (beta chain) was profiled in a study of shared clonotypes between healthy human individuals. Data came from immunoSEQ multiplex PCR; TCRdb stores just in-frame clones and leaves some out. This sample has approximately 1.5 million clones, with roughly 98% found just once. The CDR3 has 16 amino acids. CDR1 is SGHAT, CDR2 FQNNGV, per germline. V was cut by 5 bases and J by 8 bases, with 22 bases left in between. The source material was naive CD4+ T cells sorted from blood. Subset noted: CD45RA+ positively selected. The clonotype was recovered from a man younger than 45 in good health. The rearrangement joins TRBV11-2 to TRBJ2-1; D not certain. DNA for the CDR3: TGTGCCAGCAGCCATCGACAAAAATTGATTCGGGATGAGCAGTTCTTC. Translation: CASSHRQKLIRDEQFF.